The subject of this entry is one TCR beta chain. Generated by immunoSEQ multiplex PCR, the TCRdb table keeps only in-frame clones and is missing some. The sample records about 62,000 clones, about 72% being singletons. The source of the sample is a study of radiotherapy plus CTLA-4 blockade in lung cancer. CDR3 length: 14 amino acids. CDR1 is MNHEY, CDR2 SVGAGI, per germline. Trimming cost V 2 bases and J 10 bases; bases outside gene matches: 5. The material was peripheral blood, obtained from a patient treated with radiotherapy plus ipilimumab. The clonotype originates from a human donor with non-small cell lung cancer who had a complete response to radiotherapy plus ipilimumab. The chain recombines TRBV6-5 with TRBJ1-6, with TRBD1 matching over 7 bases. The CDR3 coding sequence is TGTGCCAGCAGTTACGCGACAGGGACGTCACCCCTCCACTTT. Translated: CASSYATGTSPLHF.